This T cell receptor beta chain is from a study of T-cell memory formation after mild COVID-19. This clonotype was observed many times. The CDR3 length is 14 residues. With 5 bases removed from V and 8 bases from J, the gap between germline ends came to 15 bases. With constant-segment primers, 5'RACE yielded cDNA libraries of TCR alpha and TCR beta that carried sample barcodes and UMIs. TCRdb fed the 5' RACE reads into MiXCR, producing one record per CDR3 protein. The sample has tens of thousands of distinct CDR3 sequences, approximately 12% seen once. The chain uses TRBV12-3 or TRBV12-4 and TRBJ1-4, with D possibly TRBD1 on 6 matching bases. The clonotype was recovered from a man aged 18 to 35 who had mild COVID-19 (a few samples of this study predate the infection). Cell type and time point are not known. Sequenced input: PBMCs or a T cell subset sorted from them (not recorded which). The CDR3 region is CASSPTGYGEKLFF. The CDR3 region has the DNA TGTGCCAGCAGTCCTACAGGGTACGGCGAAAAACTGTTTTTT.